This TCR beta chain emerged from a study of memory CD4+ T cells and cytomegalovirus serostatus. In the case of this clone: Antigen unknown.

The sort gate was single viable CD3+CD4+CD8-CD45RO+ cells for memory CD4+ T cells. Donors' CMV status reflects serum IgG against pp150, pp28, p38, p52. CD4+ T cells were isolated by positive magnetic selection. The CDR3 is 11 residues long. CDR1 and CDR2 from the germline V gene are MDHEN and SYDVKM. The V and J ends lost 10 bases and 5 bases respectively, with 11 bases between them. Study observations and caveats: CD4+ memory repertoires contained 67 of 164 reported CMV TCRbeta sequences.

Method: immunoSEQ multiplex PCR; TCRdb's copy keeps in-frame clones and lacks some. The sample consists of about 50,000 clones, around 80% of them appearing once. The specimen sequenced was memory CD4+ T cells from blood. The chain links TRBV28 to TRBJ1-2; weak D call: TRBD1 (6 bases). This clonotype was sampled from an adult in good health and CMV-seronegative. CDR3 nucleotide sequence: TGTGCCACCGGACAGTTATATGGCTACACCTTC. It yields the protein CATGQLYGYTF.